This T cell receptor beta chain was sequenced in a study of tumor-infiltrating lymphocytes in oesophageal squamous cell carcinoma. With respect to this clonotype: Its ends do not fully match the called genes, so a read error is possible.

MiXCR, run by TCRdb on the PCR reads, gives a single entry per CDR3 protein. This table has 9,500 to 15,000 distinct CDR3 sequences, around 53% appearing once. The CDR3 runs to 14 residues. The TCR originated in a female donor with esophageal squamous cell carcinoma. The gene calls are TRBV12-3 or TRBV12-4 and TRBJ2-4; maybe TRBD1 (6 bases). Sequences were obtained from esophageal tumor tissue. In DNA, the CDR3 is TGTGCCAGCAGCCTGGGACAACTCAATTCACCCCTCCACTTC. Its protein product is CASSLGQLNSPLHF.